The clone carrying this T cell receptor beta chain was detected only a few times. Its antigen is unidentified. This CDR3 comprises 14 residues. From germline, CDR1 is SQVTM and CDR2 ANQGSEA. V was trimmed by 4 bases and J by 0 bases, leaving 11 bases between them. This specimen belongs to a study of cytomegalovirus exposure and HLA in healthy donors. Study conclusions and caveats: There were some public TCRs occurring in many donors, but most TCR sequences were rare.

Sequencing used immunoSEQ multiplex PCR; TCRdb keeps in-frame clones, though not all of them. The sample consists of some 98,000 clones, about 83% of them appearing once. Sequencing input: PBMCs. The receptor comes from a woman in her twenties or thirties in good health and CMV-seronegative. The genes are TRBV29-1 and TRBJ2-3; D is perhaps TRBD2 (6 bases). The CDR3 spells CSVVRSGSTDTQYF. For the CDR3, the DNA is TGCAGCGTTGTGCGAAGCGGGAGCACAGATACGCAGTATTTT.